This TCR beta chain was recorded in a study of vaccination effects on CD4 cells after COVID-19. This clone appeared a single time. Its antigen is unidentified. Antigen-specific CD4+ T cells were first expanded with viral peptide pools by the ViraFEST assay and only then sequenced. Following culture for nine to ten days, CD4+ T cells were isolated. Libraries were prepared by immunoSEQ multiplex PCR; TCRdb keeps only in-frame clonotypes and omits some of them. The sample consists of tens of thousands of clones, about four fifths of them appearing once. This sequence was found in a human donor who received a COVID-19 vaccine. The sample here was CD4+ T cells from PBMCs cultured with HCoV-229E spike peptides, taken before COVID-19 vaccination.

For the CDR3, the DNA is TGCGCCAGCAGCTTGACTCAGCAAAATTCACCCCTCCACTTT. Protein product: CASSLTQQNSPLHF. The chain couples TRBV5-1 to TRBJ1-6; D remains ambiguous. The length of the CDR3 is 14 residues. CDR1 and CDR2 (germline): SGHRS, YFSETQ. Trimming took 1 base from V and 7 from J, leaving 9 bases between them.